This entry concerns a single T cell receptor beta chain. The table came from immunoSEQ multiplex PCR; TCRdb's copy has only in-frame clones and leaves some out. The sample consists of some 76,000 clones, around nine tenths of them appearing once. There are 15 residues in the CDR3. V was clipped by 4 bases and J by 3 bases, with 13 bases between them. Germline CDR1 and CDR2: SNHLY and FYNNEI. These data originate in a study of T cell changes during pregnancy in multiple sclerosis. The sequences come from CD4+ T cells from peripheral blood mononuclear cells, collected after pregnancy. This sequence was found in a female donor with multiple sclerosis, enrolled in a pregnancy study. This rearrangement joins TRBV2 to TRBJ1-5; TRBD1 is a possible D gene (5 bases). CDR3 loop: CASSVQVGNNQPQHF. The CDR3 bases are TGTGCCAGCAGTGTACAGGTGGGGAACAATCAGCCCCAGCATTTT.